One T cell receptor beta chain is described in this entry. This specimen belongs to a study of T cell responses to AZD1222 COVID-19 vaccine. The repertoire was sequenced with immunoSEQ multiplex PCR; TCRdb's copy has only in-frame clones and lacks some. The sample includes around 80,000 clones, about 82% of them seen just once. Trimming removed 1 base at V and 8 bases at J, with 30 bases between. The CDR3 consists of 20 residues. Germline V gene lookup returns CDR1 MGHRA and CDR2 YSYEKL. This sequence was found in an adult in good health. This specimen consisted of peripheral blood, obtained on day 0 of AZD1222 vaccination. The V gene is TRBV4-1, the J gene TRBJ2-1, with D uncertain. The chain's CDR3 is CASSQGEQVRPGPYTYEQFF. The CDR3 DNA sequence: TGCGCCAGCAGCCAAGGGGAACAAGTCCGTCCCGGGCCCTACACCTATGAGCAGTTCTTC.